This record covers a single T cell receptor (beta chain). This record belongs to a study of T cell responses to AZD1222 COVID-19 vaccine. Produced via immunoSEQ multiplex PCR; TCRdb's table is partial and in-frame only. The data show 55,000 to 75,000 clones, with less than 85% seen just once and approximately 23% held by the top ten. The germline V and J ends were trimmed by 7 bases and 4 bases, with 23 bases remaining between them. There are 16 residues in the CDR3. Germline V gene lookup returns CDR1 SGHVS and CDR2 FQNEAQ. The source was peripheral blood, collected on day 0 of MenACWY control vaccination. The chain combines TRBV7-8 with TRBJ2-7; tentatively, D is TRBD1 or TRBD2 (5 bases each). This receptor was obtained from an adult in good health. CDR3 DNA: TGTGCCAGCATCCCATGGCGGGCAGGGCAAAAATACGAGCAGTACTTC. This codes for CASIPWRAGQKYEQYF. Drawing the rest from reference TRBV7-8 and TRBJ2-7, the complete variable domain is GAGVSQSPRYKVAKRGQDVALRCDPISGHVSLFWYQQALGQGPEFLTYFQNEAQLDKSGLPSDRFFAERPEGSVSTLKIQRTQQEDSAVYLCASIPWRAGQKYEQYFGPGTRLTVT.